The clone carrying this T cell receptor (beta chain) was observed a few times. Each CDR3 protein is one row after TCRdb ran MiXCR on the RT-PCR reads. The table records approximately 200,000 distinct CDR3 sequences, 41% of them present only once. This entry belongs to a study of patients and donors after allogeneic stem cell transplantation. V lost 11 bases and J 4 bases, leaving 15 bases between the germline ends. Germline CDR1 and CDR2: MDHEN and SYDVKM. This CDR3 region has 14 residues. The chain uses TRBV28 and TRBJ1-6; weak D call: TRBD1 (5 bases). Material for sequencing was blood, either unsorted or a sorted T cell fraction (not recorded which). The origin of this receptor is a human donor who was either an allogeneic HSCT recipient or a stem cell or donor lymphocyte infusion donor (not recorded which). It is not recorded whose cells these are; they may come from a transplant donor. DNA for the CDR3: TGTGCCGGGGCCTCAGGGCAATATAATTCACCCCTCCACTTT. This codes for CAGASGQYNSPLHF. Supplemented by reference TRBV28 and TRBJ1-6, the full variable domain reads DVKVTQSSRYLVKRTGEKVFLECVQDMDHENMFWYRQDPGLGLRLIYFSYDVKMKEKGDIPEGYSVSREKKERFSLILESASTNQTSMYLCAGASGQYNSPLHFGNGTRLTVT.